Listed below are T cell receptor beta chains from one sample, sequenced in a study of tumor and adjacent non-tumor tissue in lung cancer. A single record per CDR3 protein comes from TCRdb applying MiXCR to the multiplex PCR reads. This repertoire shows around 100,000 distinct CDR3 sequences, 60% to 80% found once; its top ten account for roughly 18%. Sequencing was carried out using distant non-tumor lung tissue. The source of these receptors is a man aged 30-40 years with non-small cell lung cancer. CDR3s include the opening cysteine and the closing phenylalanine or tryptophan. Fields, in order: D gene, V gene, J gene, clone size, CDR3 DNA, CDR3 protein. A D gene is named only where the DNA matches it firmly. The size field is filled for only some rows; it gives once, few, many or a size class.

D: NA
V: TRBV14
J: TRBJ2-5
size: many
DNA: TGTGCCAGCCCCGCAGGACAAGAGACCCAGTACTTC
CDR3: CASPAGQETQYF

D: NA
V: TRBV5-4
J: TRBJ1-6
size: few
DNA: TGTGCCAGCAGCTTGAGCGATTCACCCCTCCACTTT
CDR3: CASSLSDSPLHF

D: TRBD2
V: TRBV20-1
J: TRBJ2-1
size: once
DNA: TGCAGTGCTAGGGGTTGGAGTAGCGGGGCCTACAATGAGCAGTTCTTC
CDR3: CSARGWSSGAYNEQFF

D: NA
V: TRBV29-1
J: TRBJ1-2
size: NA
DNA: TGCAGCGTCGATGTGGCAGGGGCGATCCTGGGAGGCTGCATCTTC
CDR3: CSVDVAGAILGGCIF

D: NA
V: TRBV24-1
J: TRBJ2-3
size: many
DNA: TGTGCCACCAGTGATTTGGAAGGTATAGATACGCAGTATTTT
CDR3: CATSDLEGIDTQYF

D: NA
V: TRBV11-2
J: TRBJ2-5
size: NA
DNA: TGTGCCAGCAGCTCCCTGCGGGGTCGGGCCGTGACCCAGTACTTC
CDR3: CASSSLRGRAVTQYF

D: TRBD2
V: TRBV30
J: TRBJ2-6
size: many
DNA: TGTGCCTCGATGTCGCTAGCGGCCTCTGGGGCCAACGTCCTGACTTTC
CDR3: CASMSLAASGANVLTF

D: NA
V: TRBV20-1
J: TRBJ2-3
size: NA
DNA: TGCAGTGCTCCCATGGCCGGGCGTGGAGATATGCAGTATTTT
CDR3: CSAPMAGRGDMQYF

D: TRBD1
V: TRBV6-5
J: TRBJ1-5
size: many
DNA: TGTGCCAGCAGTTCCCGGCCAGGGGGCCAGCAGCCCCAGCATTTT
CDR3: CASSSRPGGQQPQHF

D: NA
V: TRBV11-1
J: TRBJ1-6
size: NA
DNA: TGTGCGAGCAGCTTGGCGTTTGGAGGGAACGATTCACCCCTCCACTTT
CDR3: CASSLAFGGNDSPLHF

D: NA
V: TRBV4-3
J: TRBJ2-1
size: NA
DNA: TGCGCCAGCAGCCAAGACAGTTCATCCTACAATGAGCATTTCTTC
CDR3: CASSQDSSSYNEHFF

D: NA
V: TRBV4-3
J: TRBJ2-1
size: NA
DNA: TGCGCCAGTAGCCTTAGTAGGGTCTACAATGAGCAGTTCTTC
CDR3: CASSLSRVYNEQFF

D: TRBD1
V: TRBV20-1
J: TRBJ1-5
size: NA
DNA: TGCAGTGCCAGAGGCCAGGGGGCCGCGGGCAATCAGCCCCAGCACTTT
CDR3: CSARGQGAAGNQPQHF

D: NA
V: TRBV5-4
J: TRBJ2-1
size: many
DNA: TGTGCCAGCAGGGGTGGGTTAGGGTCCTACAATGAGCAGTTCTTC
CDR3: CASRGGLGSYNEQFF

D: TRBD2
V: TRBV6-2/TRBV6-3
J: TRBJ2-3
size: NA
DNA: TGTGCCAACAGCAATAGCGGGCCCGAGACGCAGTATTTT
CDR3: CANSNSGPETQYF

D: TRBD2
V: TRBV12-3/TRBV12-4
J: TRBJ2-7
size: NA
DNA: TGTGCCAGCGGTTTAGGTGGGAGGGCCGAACAGTACTTC
CDR3: CASGLGGRAEQYF

D: TRBD2
V: TRBV6-1
J: TRBJ2-1
size: many
DNA: TGTGCCAGCAGTGTCCGGCGGGGGATTGATGAGCAGTTCTTC
CDR3: CASSVRRGIDEQFF

D: NA
V: TRBV10-1
J: TRBJ2-3
size: NA
DNA: TGCGCCAGCAATGGGACCCACAGCCCAGATACGCAGTATTTT
CDR3: CASNGTHSPDTQYF

D: TRBD1
V: TRBV14
J: TRBJ1-6
size: NA
DNA: TGTGCCTACAGCCAAGATCGGCCCCCGGGACAGAGTGCCTATAATTCACCCCTCCACTTT
CDR3: CAYSQDRPPGQSAYNSPLHF

D: TRBD1
V: TRBV11-3
J: TRBJ2-5
size: NA
DNA: TGTGCCAGCAGTTCCGGGACAGAGCTAGAGACCCAGTACTTC
CDR3: CASSSGTELETQYF

D: NA
V: TRBV11-2
J: TRBJ2-2
size: NA
DNA: TGTGCCAGCACTCCACTGAGGTTGGGGACCGCGGAGCTGTTTTTT
CDR3: CASTPLRLGTAELFF

D: TRBD1
V: TRBV29-1
J: TRBJ2-2
size: NA
DNA: TGCAGTGCCGGACAGGGAAACACCGGGGAGCTGCTTTTT
CDR3: CSAGQGNTGELLF

D: NA
V: TRBV7-9
J: TRBJ2-3
size: few
DNA: TGTGCCAGCAGGCCCGTCAGGGAAGGTGATACGCAGTATTTT
CDR3: CASRPVREGDTQYF

D: NA
V: TRBV11-1
J: TRBJ2-7
size: NA
DNA: TGTGCCAGCAGCTACGAGGACAGCCGCTCCTACGAGCAGTACTTC
CDR3: CASSYEDSRSYEQYF

D: NA
V: TRBV6-5
J: TRBJ2-7
size: NA
DNA: TGTGCCAGCAGTTACCGAAGGGGTGGCTCCTACGAGCAGAATTTC
CDR3: CASSYRRGGSYEQNF

D: NA
V: TRBV12-3/TRBV12-4
J: TRBJ2-7
size: many
DNA: TGTGCCAGCAGTCGGGGTGGGGGGTCCTACGAGCAGTACTTC
CDR3: CASSRGGGSYEQYF

D: NA
V: TRBV5-1
J: TRBJ1-6
size: many
DNA: TGCGCCAGCAGCCCTCGGGGGCACGAGTCACCCCTCCACTTT
CDR3: CASSPRGHESPLHF

D: TRBD2
V: TRBV5-1
J: TRBJ2-5
size: NA
DNA: TGCACCAGCACTCGGGGGGGGTCCCATGAGACCCAGTACTTC
CDR3: CTSTRGGSHETQYF

D: NA
V: TRBV4-1
J: TRBJ1-2
size: NA
DNA: TGCGCCAGCGGCCAAGATCCAAGGTGGGCAGGCCCGTATGGCTACACTTTC
CDR3: CASGQDPRWAGPYGYTF

D: NA
V: TRBV11-2
J: TRBJ1-1
size: once
DNA: TGTGCCAGTGACTTAGCTCAGTACACTGAAGCTTTCTTT
CDR3: CASDLAQYTEAFF

D: NA
V: TRBV7-9
J: TRBJ2-1
size: NA
DNA: TGTGCCAGCAGCTTAGACGTAGTCGAGCGGAGGCGATTCTACAATGAGCAGTTCTTC
CDR3: CASSLDVVERRRFYNEQFF

D: TRBD1
V: TRBV5-5
J: TRBJ2-7
size: many
DNA: TGTGCCAGCAGCTTCAGGGGGCGATTCGAGCAGTACTTC
CDR3: CASSFRGRFEQYF

D: TRBD1
V: TRBV29-1
J: TRBJ1-2
size: many
DNA: TGCAGCGTCGCCCGGGACAGCCTAAACTATGGCTACACCTTC
CDR3: CSVARDSLNYGYTF

D: NA
V: TRBV11-2
J: TRBJ1-5
size: once
DNA: TGTGACAGCAGCTTATTGGACGATACGCAGCATTTT
CDR3: CDSSLLDDTQHF

D: NA
V: TRBV5-5
J: TRBJ1-1
size: NA
DNA: TGTGCCAGCAGCCCGAGGGAACAGGGAGGCACTGAAGCTCTCTTT
CDR3: CASSPREQGGTEALF

D: NA
V: TRBV12-3/TRBV12-4
J: TRBJ1-1
size: many
DNA: TGTGCCAGCAGTTTAGAGCCTGTGAACAGGAAGAGTGAAGCTTTCTTT
CDR3: CASSLEPVNRKSEAFF

D: NA
V: TRBV6-5
J: TRBJ2-2
size: NA
DNA: TGTGCCAGCAACCCGGACCGGGCCAGCTTTTTCGGGGAGCTGTTTTTT
CDR3: CASNPDRASFFGELFF

D: NA
V: TRBV7-9
J: TRBJ2-6
size: NA
DNA: TGTGCCAGCAGCTTAGCGTGGCATGGGTATGGGGCCAACGTCCTGACTTTC
CDR3: CASSLAWHGYGANVLTF

D: NA
V: TRBV4-1
J: TRBJ2-7
size: NA
DNA: TGCGCCAGCAGCAGAGACGAGACAGGACAGACCTACGTGCAGTACTTC
CDR3: CASSRDETGQTYVQYF

D: NA
V: TRBV12-3/TRBV12-4
J: TRBJ2-1
size: many
DNA: TGTGCCAGCAGTTTAGGCCCTGGTGCGGACAATGAGCAGTTCTTC
CDR3: CASSLGPGADNEQFF

D: NA
V: TRBV11-2
J: TRBJ1-5
size: NA
DNA: TGTACCAGCAGCACCGGGACCTCCCGGCCCCAGCATTTT
CDR3: CTSSTGTSRPQHF

D: NA
V: TRBV2
J: TRBJ2-5
size: NA
DNA: TGTGCCAGAGATAGTCGGACCGCACAAGAGACCCAGTACTTC
CDR3: CARDSRTAQETQYF

D: TRBD1
V: TRBV20-1
J: TRBJ1-3
size: many
DNA: TGCATCATCGACAGGGGGCTCAACACCATATATTTT
CDR3: CIIDRGLNTIYF

D: NA
V: TRBV20-1
J: TRBJ2-1
size: NA
DNA: TGCAGTGTTAGAGAAGACGGGGGCAGTGAGCAGTTCTTC
CDR3: CSVREDGGSEQFF

D: NA
V: TRBV7-9
J: TRBJ2-4
size: few
DNA: TGTGCCAGCAGCTTAGGTGCGGACATTCAGTACTTC
CDR3: CASSLGADIQYF

D: NA
V: TRBV11-2
J: TRBJ1-1
size: few
DNA: TGTCCCAGCAGCGCTACAGCGAACACTGAAGCTTCCTTT
CDR3: CPSSATANTEASF

D: TRBD2
V: TRBV6-2/TRBV6-3
J: TRBJ2-5
size: many
DNA: TGTGCCAGCAGTTTGGGACTAGCGGGGGGGCCGCAGGAGACCCAGTACTTC
CDR3: CASSLGLAGGPQETQYF

D: TRBD2
V: TRBV11-2
J: TRBJ2-3
size: NA
DNA: TGTACCAGCGGTCCCCGAGCGGGGAACACAGATACGCATTATTTT
CDR3: CTSGPRAGNTDTHYF

D: TRBD2
V: TRBV11-1
J: TRBJ2-1
size: few
DNA: TGTGCCAGCAGCTCCGAAGCGGGAGGTTTCAATGAGCAGTTCTTC
CDR3: CASSSEAGGFNEQFF

D: NA
V: TRBV5-8
J: TRBJ1-6
size: NA
DNA: TGTGCCAGCAACTTGAGCCAGGGAAGTTCACCCCTCCACTTT
CDR3: CASNLSQGSSPLHF

D: NA
V: TRBV11-3
J: TRBJ2-5
size: NA
DNA: TGTGCCAGCAGCTTAGAAGGGGAGACCCAATGCTTC
CDR3: CASSLEGETQCF

D: NA
V: TRBV4-1
J: TRBJ2-3
size: many
DNA: TGCGCCAGCAGCCAAGAAACCAAGTTGAGTAGGGCAGATACGCAGTATTTT
CDR3: CASSQETKLSRADTQYF

D: NA
V: TRBV5-6
J: TRBJ2-4
size: many
DNA: TGTGCCAGCAGCTTGGATCCCACGGGATTTAAGTACTTC
CDR3: CASSLDPTGFKYF

D: NA
V: TRBV11-2
J: TRBJ2-7
size: NA
DNA: TGTGCCAGCAGCTTAGATGGCGGGCCTTCCTCATACGGGGAGTACTTC
CDR3: CASSLDGGPSSYGEYF